One and the same sample provided the 14 T cell receptor beta chains below, sequenced in a study of shared clonotypes between healthy human individuals. The protocol was immunoSEQ multiplex PCR, while the TCRdb copy is restricted to in-frame clones and leaves out a portion. The top ten clones hold approximately 1.8% of a sample with nearly 750,000 clones, 72% of them seen once. Material: memory CD4+ T cells sorted from blood. The subset denotes: CD45RA-negative fraction. The receptor source for this set is a young woman in good health.

The J gene is TRBJ2-7, the V gene TRBV30; 7 bases are shared with TRBD2. The germline CDR1 and CDR2 sequences are GTSNPN and SVGIG (reference sequence). With V trimmed by 7 bases and J by 4 bases, 19 bases remained unmatched. This CDR3 has 16 residues. The CDR3 DNA is TGTGCCTTTAAGAAGGGTCCAGCGGGAAGATCTTACGAGCAGTACTTC. Amino acid sequence: CAFKKGPAGRSYEQYF.

This chain connects TRBV7-3 to TRBJ2-1, with unresolved D. Trimming pared 0 bases from V and 2 bases from J, leaving 8 bases between. CDR3 length: 15 amino acids. Germline V gene sequence: CDR1 SGHTA, CDR2 FQGTGA. DNA for the CDR3: TGTGCCAGCAGCTTAACTAGTTTTCCCTACAATGAGCAGTTCTTC. Its protein product is CASSLTSFPYNEQFF.

Only one count was recorded for this clone. The chain couples TRBV7-2 to TRBJ1-5, with no clear D. The CDR3 is 16 amino acids. Germline CDR1 SGHTA, CDR2 FQGNSA. The germline V and J ends were trimmed by 5 bases and 7 bases, with 21 bases remaining between them. CDR3 protein: CASSAGVQVRRQPQHF. For the CDR3, the DNA is TGTGCCAGCAGCGCGGGTGTCCAGGTGAGACGCCAGCCCCAGCATTTT.

In this sample, this clone turned up a few times. This chain uses TRBV7-7 with TRBJ2-5; 11 positions agree with TRBD2. CDR1 and CDR2 from the germline V gene are SSHAT and FNYEAQ (reference sequence). The CDR3 is 14 residues long. With 5 bases clipped from V and 4 bases from J, the junction kept 3 bases outside the gene matches. The chain's CDR3 is CASSLSGRAETQYF. The CDR3 DNA sequence: TGTGCCAGCAGCCTTAGCGGGAGGGCAGAGACCCAGTACTTC. Full variable domain (rest looked up from reference TRBV7-7 and TRBJ2-5): GAGVSQSPRYKVTKRGQDVTLRCDPISSHATLYWYQQALGQGPEFLTYFNYEAQPDKSGLPSDRFSAERPEGSISTLTIQRTEQRDSAMYRCASSLSGRAETQYFGPGTRLLVL.

The chain joins TRBV5-1 to TRBJ2-7; 8 bases match TRBD2. J lost 2 bases, V lost 5 bases, and 12 bases had no gene match. Germline CDR1 and CDR2: SGHRS and YFSETQ. The CDR3 length is 16 residues. The chain's CDR3 is CASRRSSGQQAYEQYF. The CDR3 DNA follows: TGCGCCAGCAGACGGTCTAGCGGGCAACAAGCCTACGAGCAGTACTTC.

The rearrangement joins TRBV28 to TRBJ2-7; D is ambiguous. This CDR3 is 13 amino acids long. The V gene's germline CDR1 is MDHEN and CDR2 SYDVKM. V lost 3 bases, J lost 4 bases, and 10 bases lay in between. The CDR3 sequence: CASSLPVKYEQYF. For the CDR3, the DNA is TGTGCCAGCAGTTTGCCGGTAAAGTACGAGCAGTACTTC.

The CDR3 here is CAISESVGGENNEQFF. CDR3 nucleotides: TGTGCCATCAGTGAGTCGGTTGGGGGCGAAAACAATGAGCAGTTCTTC. The chain links TRBV10-3 to TRBJ2-1; maybe TRBD1 (6 bases). Germline V gives CDR1 ENHRY, CDR2 SYGVKD. This CDR3 has 16 amino acids. V was pared by 0 bases and J by 5 bases, with 14 bases between.

The V call is TRBV6-6, the J call TRBJ1-3; D is undetermined. There are 10 residues in the CDR3. The V gene's germline CDR1 is MNHNY and CDR2 SVGAGI (reference sequence). The CDR3 nucleotides read TGTGTGAGTCTTGGAAACACCATATATTTT. Residues: CVSLGNTIYF.

This clone was detected ten times or more. V gene TRBV10-2 combines with J gene TRBJ1-2, with no clear D. Germline loops: CDR1 WSHSY, CDR2 SAAADI. V was shortened by 2 bases and J by 4 bases, with 8 bases between the two germline ends. The CDR3 is made up of 13 amino acids. CDR3 residues: CASSEGVSYGYTF. The CDR3 bases are TGCGCCAGCAGTGAGGGGGTATCCTATGGCTACACCTTC.

Of note for this clone: The sample contains more than one DNA sequence encoding this CDR3. The chain has TRBV29-1 and TRBJ2-3; weak D call: TRBD1 (5 bases). The germline V and J ends were trimmed by 3 bases and 1 base, with 5 bases remaining between them. The V gene's germline CDR1 is SQVTM and CDR2 ANQGSEA. The CDR3 extends over 12 amino acids. The DNA for the CDR3 is TGCAGCGTTGACAGGGGCACAGATACGCAGTATTTT. Protein sequence: CSVDRGTDTQYF.

This clone was counted once. The chain links TRBV7-9 to TRBJ1-4; TRBD1 might be the D (5 bases). This CDR3 has 16 residues. V was trimmed by 4 bases and J by 6 bases, leaving 18 bases between them. The germline V gene encodes CDR1 SEHNR and CDR2 FQNEAQ (reference sequence). CDR3: CASSSTGAQMDEKLFF. CDR3 in DNA: TGTGCCAGCAGCTCGACTGGGGCACAGATGGATGAAAAACTGTTTTTT.

V usage is TRBV18 and J usage is TRBJ2-5; D not certain. The CDR3 is 13 amino acids. Germline V lookup: CDR1 KGHSH, CDR2 LQKENI. Trimming cost V 2 bases and J 2 bases, with 6 bases left between them. DNA of the CDR3: TGTGCCAGCTCACCAAACTCGCAAGAGACCCAGTACTTC. Translating gives CASSPNSQETQYF.

CDR3 residues: CASSHLRGGEETQYF. In DNA, the CDR3 is TGCGCCAGCAGCCACCTACGAGGCGGGGAAGAGACCCAGTACTTC. The genes are TRBV4-1 and TRBJ2-5, with D possibly being TRBD2 (6 bases). Trimming took 3 bases from V and 3 from J, leaving 14 bases between them. This CDR3 comprises 15 residues. Germline loops: CDR1 MGHRA, CDR2 YSYEKL.

The J gene is TRBJ1-1, the V gene TRBV5-6; D is undetermined. There are 14 residues in the CDR3. V dropped 5 bases and J dropped 4 bases, with 15 bases sitting between them. CDR1 SGHDT and CDR2 YYEEEE come from the germline V gene. The CDR3 region has the DNA TGTGCCAGCAGTCTGACGGTGGTGGGCACTGAAGCTTTCTTT. Residues: CASSLTVVGTEAFF.